This T cell receptor beta chain was obtained from a study of control samples from healthy donors and cancer patients (TCRdb year 2020). About this clone itself: The antigen it binds to is not known. Base qualities are not provided; no much larger clone lies one nucleotide away.

Via the germline V gene, CDR1 is KGHSH and CDR2 LQKENI. The germline ends are 16 bases apart after V is trimmed by 6 bases and J by 4 bases. The CDR3 runs 16 amino acids, cysteine and phenylalanine included. Just the 48-base CDR3 DNA is kept, in frame starting at base 1. Receptors were amplified or captured by the immunoSEQ multiplex PCR assay. TCRdb stores this immuneACCESS table with in-frame sequences only. Part of the clones is absent; in the studies checked, under half of the shortfall reflects unresolved V genes, and no reason is known for the rest. Within this sample are 45,000 or so clones, with more than 70% of them counted one time only. Roughly 10% of the sample rests with the top ten.

The rearranged chain carries TRBV18 and TRBJ1-6; the D gene lacks a confident call. The sample consisted of PBMCs. The receptor comes from a woman aged 60-75 years with lung cancer. The nucleotide sequence reads TGTGCCAGCTCTTCTCATGCAACGGGGTATAATTCACCCCTCCACTTT. It encodes CASSSHATGYNSPLHF.